This TCR beta chain was recorded in a study of T cells after yellow fever vaccination. The CDR3 length is 16 residues. In germline, CDR1 is LGHNA, CDR2 YNFKEQ. V lost 2 bases and J 2 bases, leaving 14 bases between the germline ends. TCRdb independently ran MiXCR on the 5' RACE reads; one entry per CDR3 protein. The data contain 350,000 to 450,000 distinct CDR3 sequences, around 19% of them seen just once; the ten biggest clones take up about a sixth. The specimen comprised PBMCs, sampled before the yellow fever booster vaccination. The chain has TRBV4-2 and TRBJ2-3, with D uncertain. The TCR was taken from a young man who received the YFV17D yellow fever vaccine. CDR3: CASSQNRFLTTDTQYF. CDR3 coding DNA: TGTGCCAGCAGCCAAAACCGATTCCTCACCACAGATACGCAGTATTTT.